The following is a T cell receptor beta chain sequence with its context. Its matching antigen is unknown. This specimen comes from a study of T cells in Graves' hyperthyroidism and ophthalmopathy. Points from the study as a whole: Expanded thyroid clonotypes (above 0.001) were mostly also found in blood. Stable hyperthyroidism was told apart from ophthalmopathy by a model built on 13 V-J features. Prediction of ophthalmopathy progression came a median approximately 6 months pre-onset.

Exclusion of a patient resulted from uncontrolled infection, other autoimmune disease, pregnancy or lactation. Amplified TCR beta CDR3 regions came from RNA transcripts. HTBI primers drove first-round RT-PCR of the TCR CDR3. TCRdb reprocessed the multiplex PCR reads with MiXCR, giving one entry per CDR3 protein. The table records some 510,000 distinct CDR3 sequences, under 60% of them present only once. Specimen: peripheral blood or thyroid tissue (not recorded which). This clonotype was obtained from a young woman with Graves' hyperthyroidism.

CDR3 DNA: TGTGCCAGTAAGCATGCGGGGGACAATCAGCCCCAGCATTTT. Translating gives CASKHAGDNQPQHF. The rearrangement links TRBV19 to TRBJ1-5, with D maybe TRBD1 (5 bases). Germline V gene lookup returns CDR1 LNHDA and CDR2 SQIVND (reference sequence). The CDR3 has 14 residues. The V end was cut by 7 bases, the J end by 3 bases, with 13 bases between.